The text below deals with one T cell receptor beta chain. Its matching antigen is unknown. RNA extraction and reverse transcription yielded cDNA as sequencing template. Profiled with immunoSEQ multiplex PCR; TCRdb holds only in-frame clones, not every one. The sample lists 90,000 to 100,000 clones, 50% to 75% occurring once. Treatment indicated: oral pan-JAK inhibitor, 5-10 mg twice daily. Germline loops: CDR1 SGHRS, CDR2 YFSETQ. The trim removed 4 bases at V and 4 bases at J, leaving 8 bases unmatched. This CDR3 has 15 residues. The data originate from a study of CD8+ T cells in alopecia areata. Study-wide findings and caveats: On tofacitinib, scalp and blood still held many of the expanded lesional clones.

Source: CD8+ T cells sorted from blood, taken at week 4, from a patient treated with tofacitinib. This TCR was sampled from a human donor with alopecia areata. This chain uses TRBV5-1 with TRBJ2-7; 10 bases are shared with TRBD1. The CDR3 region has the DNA TGCGCCAGCAGCGAAGCGGGACAGGGGTTGTACGAGCAGTACTTC. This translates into CASSEAGQGLYEQYF.